These 28 T cell receptor beta chains came from one sample sequenced in a study of T-cell memory formation after mild COVID-19. TCRdb processed the 5' RACE reads anew with MiXCR; each CDR3 protein has one entry. Of over 350,000 distinct CDR3 sequences in the sample, approximately 16% were seen once. The source material was PBMCs or a T cell subset sorted from them (not recorded which). The source of these receptors is a man aged 18-30 years who had mild COVID-19 (a few samples of this study predate the infection). Cell type and time point are not known.

The chain combines TRBV19 with TRBJ1-1, with D perhaps matching TRBD1 (6 bases). CDR1 is LNHDA and CDR2 is SQIVND in the germline V gene (reference sequence). V was clipped by 9 bases and J by 4 bases, with 18 bases between them. The CDR3 totals 14 residues. CDR3 residues: CASRGRSEGTEAFF. The CDR3 DNA reads TGTGCCAGCCGGGGGCGGAGCGAGGGCACTGAAGCTTTCTTT.

J is TRBJ2-6 and V is TRBV4-1; D remains ambiguous. Trimming left V 0 bases short and J 4 bases short, with 7 bases between. The CDR3 has 15 residues. CDR1 is MGHRA, CDR2 YSYEKL, per germline. CDR3 in amino acids: CASSQEGGGANVLTF. The CDR3 nucleotides read TGCGCCAGCAGCCAAGAAGGCGGAGGGGCCAACGTCCTGACTTTC.

This clonotype was counted between two and nine times. The chain is built from TRBV20-1 and TRBJ1-4; the D gene is possibly TRBD1 (6 bases). Germline lookup yields CDR1 DFQATT and CDR2 SNEGSKA (reference sequence). The CDR3 loop spans 14 amino acids. Trimming took off 5 bases at V and 5 bases at J, with 15 bases between the two ends. The CDR3 DNA reads TGCAGTGCTTCGGACAGTTTGGCGAATGAAAAACTGTTTTTT. It is translated as CSASDSLANEKLFF.

The J gene is TRBJ2-1, the V gene TRBV7-2, with TRBD1 matching 7 bases. Germline CDR1 is SGHTA and CDR2 is FQGNSA. The CDR3 loop spans 14 amino acids. The trim removed 5 bases at V and 10 bases at J, leaving 11 bases unmatched. Written as DNA, the CDR3 is TGTGCCAGCAGCGCTGGACGACAGGGTGCCGAGCAGTTCTTC. It codes for CASSAGRQGAEQFF.

V usage is TRBV29-1 and J usage is TRBJ2-3; D call uncertain. V lost 2 bases to trimming and J lost 0 bases, with 6 bases between them. The V gene's germline CDR1 is SQVTM and CDR2 ANQGSEA. The CDR3 has 13 amino acids. CDR3 sequence reads: CSVEFGSTDTQYF. The DNA of the CDR3 is TGCAGCGTTGAATTTGGAAGCACAGATACGCAGTATTTT.

This chain links TRBV7-3 with TRBJ2-1; TRBD2 agrees at 11 bases. The CDR3 sequence is 17 residues long. V was pared by 5 bases and J by 8 bases, with 14 bases of the junction left unmatched. Germline V gene data show CDR1 as SGHTA and CDR2 as FQGTGA. The CDR3 nucleotides are TGTGCCAGCAGCCCTAGAGGAGATAGCGGGGGGGCGTATGAGCAGTTCTTC. It codes for CASSPRGDSGGAYEQFF.

The chain joins TRBV20-1 to TRBJ2-5, with D possibly TRBD1 on 5 matching bases. V was clipped by 3 bases and J by 4 bases, with 6 bases between them. This CDR3 has 11 amino acids. Germline V CDR1 and CDR2: DFQATT, SNEGSKA (reference sequence). The CDR3 bases are TGCAGTGCTAGCCAGGGAGAGACCCAGTACTTC. This gives the protein CSASQGETQYF.

The chain uses TRBV6-5 and TRBJ2-3, with D possibly being TRBD1 (5 bases). Looked up from germline, CDR1 is MNHEY and CDR2 is SVGAGI. V gave up 5 bases and J gave up 7 bases, with 16 bases separating them. The CDR3 is made up of 14 amino acids. This CDR3 reads CASSRQTSVYTQYF. For the CDR3, the DNA is TGTGCCAGCAGTCGACAGACGTCCGTGTATACGCAGTATTTT.

V usage is TRBV9 and J usage is TRBJ2-1; D perhaps matches TRBD1 (6 bases). There are 16 residues in the CDR3. CDR1 is SGDLS, CDR2 YYNGEE, per germline. V shed 2 bases and J shed 4 bases, with 16 bases lying between them. The CDR3 DNA follows: TGTGCCAGCAGCGTCACGAGACAGGTCGAATACAATGAGCAGTTCTTC. Encoded protein: CASSVTRQVEYNEQFF. Supplemented by reference TRBV9 and TRBJ2-1, the full variable domain reads DSGVTQTPKHLITATGQRVTLRCSPRSGDLSVYWYQQSLDQGLQFLIQYYNGEERAKGNILERFSAQQFPDLHSELNLSSLELGDSALYFCASSVTRQVEYNEQFFGPGTRLTVL.

The table lists this clonotype with many counts. The gene calls are TRBV6-6 and TRBJ1-1; tentatively, D is TRBD1 (5 bases). Trimming pared 7 bases from V and 0 bases from J, leaving 18 bases between. CDR3 size: 16 residues. The germline V gene encodes CDR1 MNHNY and CDR2 SVGAGI (reference sequence). In DNA form, the CDR3 reads TGTGCCAGCAAAGATAGGACACAGCTCATGAACACTGAAGCTTTCTTT. This gives the protein CASKDRTQLMNTEAFF.

CDR3 coding DNA: TGTGCCAGCAGGGGGGCAGGGGGCCCTAATCAGCCCCAGCATTTT. Translated, it gives CASRGAGGPNQPQHF. The gene calls are TRBV28 and TRBJ1-5, with 8 bases lining up with TRBD1. With V trimmed by 6 bases and J by 4 bases, 8 bases remained unmatched. The CDR3 covers 15 residues. In germline, CDR1 is MDHEN, CDR2 SYDVKM.

This clonotype was observed a handful of times. The rearrangement joins TRBV5-1 to TRBJ2-3; TRBD2 aligns across 8 bases. V lost 4 bases to trimming and J lost 0 bases; unmatched junction nucleotides: 7. The CDR3 has 16 amino acids. Germline V gene sequence: CDR1 SGHRS, CDR2 YFSETQ. CDR3 protein: CASSRPSGGSTDTQYF. CDR3 coding DNA: TGCGCCAGCAGCAGACCGTCGGGGGGGAGCACAGATACGCAGTATTTT.

CDR3 amino acids: CASTASRGYTF. The CDR3, as DNA: TGTGCCAGCACGGCGTCGAGGGGCTACACCTTC. This sequence joins TRBV5-6 and TRBJ1-2; D not certain. Trimming removed 6 bases from V and 8 bases from J, with 11 bases in between. The germline CDR1 and CDR2 sequences are SGHDT and YYEEEE. This CDR3 is 11 amino acids long.

The CDR3 coding sequence is TGTGCCAGCAGCCCGGCGACAGGGGGCAGGAATGGCTACACCTTC. Amino acid sequence: CASSPATGGRNGYTF. The rearrangement joins TRBV7-8 to TRBJ1-2; TRBD1 matches 10 bases. Germline CDR1 SGHVS, CDR2 FQNEAQ. CDR3 length equals 15 residues. V trimming: 5 bases; J trimming: 6 bases; junction bases outside the gene matches: 9.

The V gene is TRBV7-8, the J gene TRBJ1-6; 7 nucleotides align to TRBD1. Germline V gene data show CDR1 as SGHVS and CDR2 as FQNEAQ. The CDR3 spans 15 residues. Losses at the gene ends were 1 base for V and 10 bases for J; bases not matched to a gene: 7. The CDR3 DNA is TGTGCCAGCAGCTTAGGACAGGGTCGAGAATCACCCCTCCACTTT. Its protein is CASSLGQGRESPLHF.

CDR3 DNA sequence: TGTGCCAGCAGTCGGTTGGGTGCAACTAATGAAAAACTGTTTTTT. This sequence encodes CASSRLGATNEKLFF. This chain uses TRBV6-6 with TRBJ1-4, with unresolved D. Between the trimmed V and J ends, which lost 5 bases and 0 bases, there was a span of 10 bases. There are 15 residues in the CDR3. Germline lookup yields CDR1 MNHNY and CDR2 SVGAGI (reference sequence).

The CDR3 region is CASSLGQGSSYEQYV. CDR3 DNA sequence: TGTGCCAGCAGCTTGGGCCAGGGATCCTCCTACGAGCAGTACGTC. J is TRBJ2-7 and V is TRBV5-6; the D gene is possibly TRBD1 (5 bases). Germline V gene data show CDR1 as SGHDT and CDR2 as YYEEEE. The CDR3 is made up of 15 amino acids. Trimming shortened V by 0 bases and J by 0 bases, and 10 bases separated the two germline ends.

In this sample, this clonotype turned up a few times. V usage is TRBV6-1 and J usage is TRBJ1-6; D is unresolved. This CDR3 spans 18 amino acids. With 0 bases removed from V and 8 bases from J, the gap between germline ends came to 20 bases. Germline values: CDR1 MNHNS, CDR2 SASEGT. CDR3 nucleotide sequence: TGTGCCAGCAGTGAAGCCCTCGATCCCGGATTTCAATATTCACCCCTCCACTTT. Translation gives CASSEALDPGFQYSPLHF.

This clonotype was seen a handful of times. The chain employs TRBV10-3 and TRBJ2-5, with D hard to call. CDR1 and CDR2 from the germline V gene are ENHRY and SYGVKD. CDR3 size: 14 residues. Trimming removed 5 bases from V and 5 bases from J, with 15 bases in between. CDR3 sequence: CAISRAQAVETQYF. CDR3 sequence (DNA): TGTGCCATCAGTAGGGCCCAGGCCGTGGAGACCCAGTACTTC.

This chain links TRBV6-6 with TRBJ1-4; D gene ambiguous. Germline V gene lookup returns CDR1 MNHNY and CDR2 SVGAGI (reference sequence). V dropped 8 bases and J dropped 8 bases, with 12 bases sitting between them. The CDR3 has 12 amino acids. Here the CDR3 reads CASGDPTEKLFF. The CDR3 bases are TGTGCCAGCGGTGACCCTACCGAAAAACTGTTTTTT.

The gene calls are TRBV27 and TRBJ2-3; 8 bases match TRBD2. The V gene's germline CDR1 is MNHEY and CDR2 SMNVEV (reference sequence). J was trimmed by 4 bases and V by 11 bases; bases with no gene match: 11. The CDR3 contains 14 residues. The CDR3 protein is CARRRAGEPDTQYF. As DNA, the CDR3 is TGTGCCCGACGGAGAGCGGGGGAGCCAGATACGCAGTATTTT.

This clonotype was detected once. The V gene is TRBV20-1, the J gene TRBJ2-5, with 10 bases that match TRBD2. V dropped 5 bases and J dropped 1; count of bases not matched to a gene: 10. Looked up from germline, CDR1 is DFQATT and CDR2 is SNEGSKA (reference sequence). CDR3 length equals 16 residues. Here the CDR3 DNA reads TGCAGTGCTGGCGGTCGCCCTAGCGGGGGCCAAGAGACCCAGTACTTC. This gives the protein CSAGGRPSGGQETQYF.

The V and J genes are TRBV15 and TRBJ1-5, with TRBD1 matching 10 bases. Germline assignment: CDR1 LNHNV and CDR2 YYDKDF (reference sequence). The CDR3 contains 18 residues. Trimming removed 1 base from V and 2 bases from J; junction bases left unmatched: 8. CDR3 in amino acids: CATSRASGTGVGNQPQHF. The CDR3 DNA follows: TGTGCCACCAGCAGAGCCTCAGGGACAGGGGTAGGCAATCAGCCCCAGCATTTT.

The chain combines TRBV20-1 with TRBJ1-2; possible D gene TRBD1, 5 bases. Per germline, CDR1 DFQATT and CDR2 SNEGSKA (reference sequence). V lost 6 bases to trimming and J lost 4 bases, with 15 bases between them. The CDR3 consists of 13 residues. In nucleotides, the CDR3 is TGCAGTGCCCGTCTAGGGGAGGGCTATGGCTACACCTTC. Its translation is CSARLGEGYGYTF.

The chain uses TRBV5-1 and TRBJ1-2, with 8 nucleotides matching TRBD1. Germline CDR1 SGHRS, CDR2 YFSETQ. The V segment lost 4 bases and the J segment 4 bases; nucleotides outside the gene matches: 6. The CDR3 sequence is 14 residues long. As DNA, the CDR3 is TGCGCCAGCAGCACAGGACAGGGCGGCTATGGCTACACCTTC. This gives the protein CASSTGQGGYGYTF.

This clonotype was seen a handful of times. This sequence joins TRBV6-5 and TRBJ2-3, with D possibly TRBD2 on 5 matching bases. Germline CDR1 is MNHEY and CDR2 is SVGAGI. The ends were cut back, 6 bases at V and 5 bases at J, with 15 bases in the middle. The CDR3 covers 14 residues. The CDR3 nucleotides are TGTGCCAGCAGCCTCTTTTTCGGGAAAGATACGCAGTATTTT. Its translation: CASSLFFGKDTQYF.

This clonotype was seen ten or more times. This chain uses TRBV4-3 with TRBJ2-5; 7 nucleotides align to TRBD2. Germline CDR1 is LGHNA and CDR2 is YSLEER. Trimming removed 2 bases from V and 4 bases from J; junction bases left unmatched: 1. This CDR3 spans 13 amino acids. CDR3 coding DNA: TGCGCCAGCAGCCAATGGGAGGGAGAGACCCAGTACTTC. Translating gives CASSQWEGETQYF.

The genes are TRBV6-2 or TRBV6-3 and TRBJ2-1; D is unclear. Per the germline V gene, CDR1 is MNHEY and CDR2 is SVGEGT. This CDR3 is built from 11 residues. Between the trimmed V and J ends, which lost 8 bases and 7 bases, there was a span of 9 bases. This chain's CDR3 is CASADRNEQFF. CDR3 bases: TGTGCCAGCGCCGACCGAAATGAGCAGTTCTTC.